The 30 T cell receptor beta chains presented below share a single source sample, sequenced in a study of CD8 T cells in Susac syndrome. Reverse transcription of about 0.5 to 1 ug RNA used random hexamers. TCRdb called the immunoSEQ multiplex PCR reads again in MiXCR, with one record for every CDR3 protein. The table lists 200,000 to 250,000 distinct CDR3 sequences, roughly nine tenths of them singletons. Source material: CD8+ T cells from PBMCs. The receptors come from a human donor with multiple sclerosis.

The V and J genes are TRBV4-3 and TRBJ1-2; 7 bases line up with TRBD1. The CDR3 has 16 amino acids. Looked up from germline, CDR1 is LGHNA and CDR2 is YSLEER. With 4 bases clipped from V and 3 bases from J, the junction kept 11 bases outside the gene matches. The CDR3 here is CASSPDQTGTYYGYTF. In nucleotides, the CDR3 is TGCGCCAGCAGCCCAGACCAGACAGGGACATACTATGGCTACACCTTC.

V usage is TRBV30 and J usage is TRBJ2-3, with D tentatively TRBD2 (6 bases). Germline V gene data show CDR1 as GTSNPN and CDR2 as SVGIG (reference sequence). The CDR3 extends over 13 amino acids. V was clipped by 2 bases and J by 3 bases, with 9 bases between them. The CDR3 here is CAWSYGGTDTQYF. The CDR3 nucleotides are TGTGCCTGGAGTTACGGGGGAACAGATACGCAGTATTTT.

The rearrangement uses TRBV9 and TRBJ1-2; 9 nucleotides agree with TRBD1. Germline V lookup: CDR1 SGDLS, CDR2 YYNGEE. J gave up 4 bases and V 3 bases, and 7 bases lay outside the gene matches. The CDR3 extends over 15 amino acids. The DNA of the CDR3 is TGTGCCAGCAGCGCCACAGGGGGCGCGGTCTATGGCTACACCTTC. The encoded protein is CASSATGGAVYGYTF.

The V call is TRBV19, the J call TRBJ1-5; D is ambiguous. V lost 8 bases to trimming and J lost 0 bases, with 23 bases between them. In germline, CDR1 is LNHDA, CDR2 SQIVND (reference sequence). The CDR3 is 18 residues long. CDR3 sequence: CASGEREEFLYSNQPQHF. The CDR3 nucleotides read TGTGCCAGTGGGGAAAGGGAGGAATTCCTTTATAGCAATCAGCCCCAGCATTTT.

The CDR3 is CASRIGGGTEAFF. Here the CDR3 DNA reads TGTGCCAGCAGGATTGGAGGAGGCACTGAAGCTTTCTTT. This chain joins TRBV12-3 or TRBV12-4 and TRBJ1-1, with no clear D. The ends were cut back, 6 bases at V and 4 bases at J, with 12 bases in the middle. The CDR3 runs 13 residues.

This chain joins TRBV6-5 and TRBJ2-2; D is unresolved. Germline CDR1 reads MNHEY; CDR2 reads SVGAGI. This CDR3 comprises 11 residues. The V end lost 6 bases, the J end lost 6 bases, and 5 bases lay between the germline ends. CDR3 loop: CASRMAGELFF. The CDR3 DNA sequence: TGTGCCAGCAGAATGGCCGGGGAGCTGTTTTTT.

The chain joins TRBV6-5 to TRBJ2-7; D possibly matches TRBD1 or TRBD2 (6 bases each). CDR1 and CDR2 from the germline V gene are MNHEY and SVGAGI. CDR3 length: 14 residues. V lost 2 bases to trimming and J lost 3 bases, with 11 bases between them. The CDR3 protein is CASSYGGGFYEQYF. The CDR3 DNA sequence: TGTGCCAGCAGTTACGGAGGGGGGTTCTACGAGCAGTACTTC.

The rearrangement links TRBV7-8 to TRBJ2-1; TRBD2 might be the D (6 bases). The V and J ends lost 8 bases and 7 bases respectively, with 15 bases between them. Per germline, CDR1 SGHVS and CDR2 FQNEAQ. The CDR3 length is 13 residues. The CDR3 DNA reads as TGTGCCAGCGCTGACGGGGCGGGAAATGAGCAGTTCTTC. Amino acids: CASADGAGNEQFF.

There are a few counts of this clonotype. The rearrangement joins TRBV12-3 or TRBV12-4 to TRBJ1-5, with D tentatively TRBD1 (5 bases). Deletions cut 6 bases from V and 0 bases from J, with 9 bases between. The CDR3 spans 14 residues. CDR3 protein: CASSQGDSNQPQHF. In DNA, the CDR3 is TGTGCCAGCAGCCAGGGCGATAGCAATCAGCCCCAGCATTTT.

This chain joins TRBV12-3 or TRBV12-4 and TRBJ2-1; TRBD2 might be the D (6 bases). Trimming stripped 3 bases from V and 3 bases from J, with 9 bases between. The CDR3 loop spans 14 amino acids. The CDR3 here is CASSLLADYNEQFF. The CDR3 coding sequence is TGTGCCAGCAGTTTGTTAGCGGACTACAATGAGCAGTTCTTC.

The chain recombines TRBV11-3 with TRBJ2-3; a possible D gene is TRBD2 (6 bases). CDR1 and CDR2 (germline): SGHNT, YENEEA. Trimming took off 5 bases at V and 0 bases at J, with 18 bases between the two ends. This CDR3 comprises 17 residues. The CDR3 protein is CASSGRDSPLSTDTQYF. CDR3 in DNA: TGTGCCAGCAGCGGCCGGGACTCCCCTTTAAGCACAGATACGCAGTATTTT. The entire variable domain, with the rest obtained from reference TRBV11-3 and TRBJ2-3, is as follows: EAGVVQSPRYKIIEKKQPVAFWCNPISGHNTLYWYLQNLGQGPELLIRYENEEAVDDSQLPKDRFSAERLKGVDSTLKIQPAELGDSAVYLCASSGRDSPLSTDTQYFGPGTRLTVL.

This chain connects TRBV13 to TRBJ2-3, with unresolved D. Per the germline V gene, CDR1 is PRHDT and CDR2 is FYEKMQ (reference sequence). Trimming cost V 5 bases and J 3 bases, with 6 bases left between them. The CDR3 has 12 amino acids. DNA for the CDR3: TGTGCCAGCAGCGAACAGACAGATACGCAGTATTTT. This sequence encodes CASSEQTDTQYF.

J is TRBJ2-5 and V is TRBV7-9, with D unresolved. The CDR3 contains 12 residues. Deletions cut 5 bases from V and 5 bases from J, with 9 bases between. Per germline, CDR1 SEHNR and CDR2 FQNEAQ (reference sequence). The CDR3 is CASSHNLETQYF. The CDR3 bases are TGTGCCAGCAGCCACAATCTGGAGACCCAGTACTTC.

The rearrangement joins TRBV19 to TRBJ2-7; no definite D call. V was cut by 4 bases and J by 5 bases, with 12 bases left in between. CDR1 is LNHDA and CDR2 is SQIVND in the germline V gene (reference sequence). CDR3 length: 13 residues. In DNA, the CDR3 is TGTGCCAGTAGTAGAATTTTCTCAGACGAGCAGTACTTC. It translates to CASSRIFSDEQYF. The full variable domain, rest sourced from reference TRBV19 and TRBJ2-7, is DGGITQSPKYLFRKEGQNVTLSCEQNLNHDAMYWYRQDPGQGLRLIYYSQIVNDFQKGDIAEGYSVSREKKESFPLTVTSAQKNPTAFYLCASSRIFSDEQYFGPGTRLTVT.

The DNA of the CDR3 is TGTGCCAGCAGCCGAGAAGGAGACTATGGCTACACCTTC. This sequence encodes CASSREGDYGYTF. This chain uses TRBV4-2 with TRBJ1-2; D gene unclear. The germline V gene has CDR1 LGHNA and CDR2 YNFKEQ. This CDR3 has 13 residues. Trimming removed 4 bases from V and 3 bases from J, with 9 bases in between.

The chain links TRBV11-2 to TRBJ2-3; 11 bases agree with TRBD2. The V segment lost 7 bases and the J segment 5 bases; nucleotides outside the gene matches: 5. CDR1 and CDR2 from the germline V gene are SGHAT and FQNNGV. This CDR3 region has 14 residues. CDR3 sequence (DNA): TGTGCCAGCACCCTCACTAGCGGGGGAGATACGCAGTATTTT. Translating it yields CASTLTSGGDTQYF.

This sequence joins TRBV13 and TRBJ1-1; TRBD1 is a possible D gene (6 bases). Per the germline V gene, CDR1 is PRHDT and CDR2 is FYEKMQ (reference sequence). The CDR3 covers 16 residues. Between the trimmed V and J ends, which lost 5 bases and 0 bases, there was a span of 16 bases. Here the CDR3 DNA reads TGTGCCAGCAGCCACATGACAGGCGGGGTGAACACTGAAGCTTTCTTT. It yields the protein CASSHMTGGVNTEAFF.

The chain carries TRBV7-3 and TRBJ2-2; D gene unclear. This CDR3 comprises 17 residues. The germline V and J ends were trimmed by 1 base and 3 bases, with 15 bases remaining between them. The germline gives CDR1 SGHTA, CDR2 FQGTGA. The CDR3 DNA follows: TGTGCCAGCAGCTTAAGTGTCGGTCTACAGTACACCGGGGAGCTGTTTTTT. As protein: CASSLSVGLQYTGELFF. Full variable domain (outside the CDR3, taken from reference TRBV7-3 and TRBJ2-2): GAGVSQTPSNKVTEKGKYVELRCDPISGHTALYWYRQSLGQGPEFLIYFQGTGAADDSGLPNDRFFAVRPEGSVSTLKIQRTERGDSAVYLCASSLSVGLQYTGELFFGEGSRLTVL.

The rearrangement joins TRBV7-9 to TRBJ1-2, with TRBD1 identical over 8 bases. The ends lost 1 base at V and 6 bases at J; junction bases unmatched: 16. There are 18 residues in the CDR3. CDR1 is SEHNR, CDR2 FQNEAQ, per germline (reference sequence). CDR3 region: CASSLETGTGPSEDGYTF. CDR3 nucleotide sequence: TGTGCCAGCAGCTTAGAAACCGGGACAGGTCCCAGTGAGGATGGCTACACCTTC.

This clonotype showed up just once. For the CDR3, the DNA is TGTGCCAGCAGCCCCGGGGGTTGGAACACTGAAGCTTTCTTT. This gives the protein CASSPGGWNTEAFF. J is TRBJ1-1 and V is TRBV11-1, with a tentative D call TRBD1 (5 bases). Looked up from germline, CDR1 is SGHAT and CDR2 is FQDESV (reference sequence). The CDR3 runs 14 residues. Trimming took 5 bases from V and 1 from J, leaving 11 bases between them. The complete variable domain, with remaining parts taken from reference TRBV11-1 and TRBJ1-1, reads EAEVAQSPRYKITEKSQAVAFWCDPISGHATLYWYRQILGQGPELLVQFQDESVVDDSQLPKDRFSAERLKGVDSTLKIQPAELGDSAMYLCASSPGGWNTEAFFGQGTRLTVV.

This chain links TRBV4-1 with TRBJ2-2, with a possible D match to TRBD2 (6 bases). Germline CDR1 reads MGHRA; CDR2 reads YSYEKL. The CDR3 has 15 residues. Between the trimmed V and J ends, which lost 4 bases and 1 base, there was a span of 10 bases. Here the CDR3 DNA reads TGCGCCAGCAGCCGGACGGGAGAGAACACCGGGGAGCTGTTTTTT. It specifies CASSRTGENTGELFF.

The chain uses TRBV2 and TRBJ1-1; TRBD1 might be the D (5 bases). Per the germline V gene, CDR1 is SNHLY and CDR2 is FYNNEI. Trimming took off 2 bases at V and 5 bases at J, with 9 bases between the two ends. CDR3 size: 13 residues. The CDR3 sequence: CASSERGETEAFF. CDR3 coding DNA: TGTGCCAGCAGTGAACGGGGGGAGACTGAAGCTTTCTTT. Filled out from reference TRBV2 and TRBJ1-1, the complete variable domain reads EPEVTQTPSHQVTQMGQEVILRCVPISNHLYFYWYRQILGQKVEFLVSFYNNEISEKSEIFDDQFSVERPDGSNFTLKIRSTKLEDSAMYFCASSERGETEAFFGQGTRLTVV.

The rearrangement links TRBV2 to TRBJ2-1, with TRBD1 identical over 7 bases. This CDR3 has 15 residues. From germline, CDR1 is SNHLY and CDR2 FYNNEI. The V and J ends lost 3 bases and 4 bases, in that order; junction bases with no gene match: 6. Written as DNA, the CDR3 is TGTGCCAGCAGTGATCCGGGACAGAGGTACAATGAGCAGTTCTTC. Amino acids: CASSDPGQRYNEQFF.

The V call is TRBV20-1, the J call TRBJ1-2; weak D call: TRBD1 (6 bases). V was shortened by 1 base and J by 11 bases, with 14 bases between the two germline ends. This CDR3 contains 12 residues. Germline loops: CDR1 DFQATT, CDR2 SNEGSKA (reference sequence). CDR3 in DNA: TGCAGTGCTAGAGGCAGGGGCGGTTTATACACCTTC. Translating gives CSARGRGGLYTF.

V gene TRBV13 combines with J gene TRBJ2-1, with a tentative D call TRBD2 (6 bases). Germline V lookup: CDR1 PRHDT, CDR2 FYEKMQ (reference sequence). There are 16 residues in the CDR3. V was clipped by 8 bases and J by 0 bases, with 17 bases between them. The CDR3 DNA reads as TGTGCCAGCGCGGGACCTGGTCCTAGCTCCTACAATGAGCAGTTCTTC. The encoded protein is CASAGPGPSSYNEQFF.

V usage is TRBV7-9 and J usage is TRBJ2-1; TRBD2 aligns across 9 bases. This CDR3 has 18 residues. The junction had 13 bases not matched to a gene; V was cut back by 5 bases and J by 2 bases. CDR1 is SEHNR and CDR2 is FQNEAQ in the germline V gene (reference sequence). The DNA of the CDR3 is TGTGCCAGCAGCAGTCCTAGCGGGACCCCTAACCCCTACAATGAGCAGTTCTTC. Amino acids: CASSSPSGTPNPYNEQFF.

CDR3 sequence (DNA): TGCGCCAGCAGCTTGGAGATACAGGCAGAACAGGGCACCCTCCACTTT. Amino acid sequence: CASSLEIQAEQGTLHF. V and J are TRBV5-1 and TRBJ1-6; weak D call: TRBD1 (6 bases). Germline V gene lookup returns CDR1 SGHRS and CDR2 YFSETQ. The CDR3 totals 16 residues. Trimming took 0 bases from V and 14 from J, leaving 21 bases between them.

The genes are TRBV4-1 and TRBJ2-7; TRBD2 matches 7 bases. V lost 8 bases and J lost 4; bases outside the gene matches: 8. Germline V gene data show CDR1 as MGHRA and CDR2 as YSYEKL. This CDR3 is 13 amino acids long. CDR3 coding DNA: TGCGCCAGCGCCGGGGGGTTCGGATACGAGCAGTACTTC. Encoded protein: CASAGGFGYEQYF.

V usage is TRBV20-1 and J usage is TRBJ1-4, with TRBD1 matching over 9 bases. The CDR3 has 14 amino acids. The V gene's germline CDR1 is DFQATT and CDR2 SNEGSKA (reference sequence). V was pared by 0 bases and J by 13 bases, with 9 bases of the junction left unmatched. The CDR3 coding sequence is TGCAGTGCTAGAGATAAGGGGACAGGGTACGGACTGTTTTTT. Its protein product is CSARDKGTGYGLFF.

The gene calls are TRBV7-9 and TRBJ2-7, with TRBD1 matching over 11 bases. The length of the CDR3 is 17 residues. J was trimmed by 4 bases and V by 4 bases; bases with no gene match: 12. Germline CDR1 is SEHNR and CDR2 is FQNEAQ (reference sequence). The CDR3, as DNA: TGTGCCAGCAGCTCCGGACAGGGGGCTACTACGTTATACGAGCAGTACTTC. Its protein is CASSSGQGATTLYEQYF.